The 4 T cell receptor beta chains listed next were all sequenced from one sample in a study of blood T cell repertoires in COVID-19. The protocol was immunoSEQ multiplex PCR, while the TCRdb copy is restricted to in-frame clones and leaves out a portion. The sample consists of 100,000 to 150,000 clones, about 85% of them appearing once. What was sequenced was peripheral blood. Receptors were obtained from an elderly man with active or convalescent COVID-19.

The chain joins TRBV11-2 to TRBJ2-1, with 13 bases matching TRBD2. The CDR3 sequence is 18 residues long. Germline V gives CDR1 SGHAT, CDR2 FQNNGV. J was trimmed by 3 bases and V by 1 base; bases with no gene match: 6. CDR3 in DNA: TGTGCCAGCAGCTTAGGAACTAGCGGGAGGGCCGTCTACAATGAGCAGTTCTTC. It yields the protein CASSLGTSGRAVYNEQFF.

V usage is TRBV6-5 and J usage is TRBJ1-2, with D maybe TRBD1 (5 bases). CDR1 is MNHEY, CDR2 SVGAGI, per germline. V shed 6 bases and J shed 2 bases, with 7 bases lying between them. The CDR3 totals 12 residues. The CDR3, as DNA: TGTGCCAGCAGGGACACCAACTATGGCTACACCTTC. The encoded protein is CASRDTNYGYTF.

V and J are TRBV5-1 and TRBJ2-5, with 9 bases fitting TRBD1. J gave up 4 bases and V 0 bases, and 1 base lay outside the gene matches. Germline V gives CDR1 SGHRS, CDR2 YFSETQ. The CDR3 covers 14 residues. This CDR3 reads CASSLGGQGETQYF. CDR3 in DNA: TGCGCCAGCAGCTTGGGGGGACAGGGAGAGACCCAGTACTTC.

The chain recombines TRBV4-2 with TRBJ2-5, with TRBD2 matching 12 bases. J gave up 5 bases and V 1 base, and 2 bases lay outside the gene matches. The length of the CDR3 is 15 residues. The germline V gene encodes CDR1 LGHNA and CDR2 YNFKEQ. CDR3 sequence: CASSQGTSGVETQYF. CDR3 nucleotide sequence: TGTGCCAGCAGCCAAGGGACTAGCGGGGTGGAGACCCAGTACTTC.